Below, 15 T cell receptor beta chains from the same sample are listed, as sequenced in a study of shared T cell receptors in the human thymus (dated by TCRdb to about 2021). Library generation was performed with the immunoSEQ multiplex PCR assay. Here the immuneACCESS table is served through TCRdb, limited to in-frame sequences with V and J called. Missing clones are a known gap in these copies; in checked studies unresolved V genes cover under half, and the rest lacks a known reason. The sample profile shows hundreds of thousands of clones; around 87% of them were found once. About 0.0094% of the sample lies in the top ten. This sample also belongs to another study, concerning human thymus T cells.

Sequenced input: thymocytes. The receptors were gathered from a boy in the first two years of life with a congenital heart defect. Donor details come from another sample of the same person, matched by shared clones.

The chain employs TRBV28 and TRBJ1-1; 12 bases agree with TRBD1. Germline CDR1 reads MDHEN; CDR2 reads SYDVKM. V trimming: 4 bases; J trimming: 7 bases; junction bases outside the gene matches: 10. CDR3 length: 16 residues. The CDR3 region is CASSSVPGTGGREAFF. DNA of the CDR3: TGTGCCAGCAGTTCAGTACCCGGGACAGGGGGCCGTGAAGCTTTCTTT.

V usage is TRBV28 and J usage is TRBJ1-3, with no clear D. Germline CDR1 and CDR2: MDHEN and SYDVKM. Trimming shortened V by 6 bases and J by 4 bases, and 22 bases separated the two germline ends. The CDR3 is 17 amino acids. The CDR3 reads CASSQAVRPTGGNTIYF. CDR3 coding DNA: TGTGCCAGCAGCCAAGCAGTAAGGCCCACGGGGGGAAACACCATATATTTT.

The V and J genes are TRBV28 and TRBJ2-3; a possible D gene is TRBD2 (5 bases). V lost 1 base, J lost 4 bases, and 12 bases lay in between. The CDR3 runs 15 residues. The germline V gene has CDR1 MDHEN and CDR2 SYDVKM. The CDR3 sequence is CASSLLGEDPDTQYF. The CDR3 DNA reads as TGTGCCAGCAGTTTATTGGGAGAGGATCCAGATACGCAGTATTTT.

V and J are TRBV28 and TRBJ2-7; a weak D match, TRBD1 (5 bases). Germline V gene sequence: CDR1 MDHEN, CDR2 SYDVKM. The CDR3 runs 15 residues. V gave up 6 bases and J gave up 0 bases, with 15 bases separating them. The CDR3, as DNA: TGTGCCAGCAGGATGAAACAGGAGAACTCCTACGAGCAGTACTTC. It yields the protein CASRMKQENSYEQYF.

The V and J genes are TRBV5-8 and TRBJ2-7; D uncertain. CDR1 SGHTS and CDR2 YDEGEE come from the germline V gene. Trimming pared 4 bases from V and 2 bases from J, leaving 13 bases between. There are 14 residues in the CDR3. DNA for the CDR3: TGTGCCAGCAGCCCATCCCCCCCGGCCTACGAGCAGTACTTC. It encodes CASSPSPPAYEQYF.

As to this clone: A read error may account for a junction end that differs from germline. The rearrangement joins TRBV28 to TRBJ2-7; 9 nucleotides line up with TRBD2. Germline CDR1 reads MDHEN; CDR2 reads SYDVKM. The length of the CDR3 is 12 residues. The CDR3 loop is CASSFQAGGRNF. The DNA for the CDR3 is TGTGCCAGCAGTTTTCAGGCGGGGGGGAGAAACTTC.

The chain links TRBV9 to TRBJ2-2, with D possibly TRBD1 on 6 matching bases. V was clipped by 0 bases and J by 5 bases, with 14 bases between them. CDR3 length equals 16 residues. Germline loops: CDR1 SGDLS, CDR2 YYNGEE. CDR3: CASSVAPTGNTGELFF. CDR3 DNA sequence: TGTGCCAGCAGCGTAGCGCCTACAGGGAATACCGGGGAGCTGTTTTTT. Using reference TRBV9 and TRBJ2-2 for the parts outside the CDR3, the full variable domain is DSGVTQTPKHLITATGQRVTLRCSPRSGDLSVYWYQQSLDQGLQFLIQYYNGEERAKGNILERFSAQQFPDLHSELNLSSLELGDSALYFCASSVAPTGNTGELFFGEGSRLTVL.

The V call is TRBV7-2, the J call TRBJ2-3; possibly TRBD2 for D (6 bases). The CDR3 length is 14 residues. In germline, CDR1 is SGHTA, CDR2 FQGNSA. V was clipped by 2 bases and J by 6 bases, with 12 bases between them. CDR3 in amino acids: CASSLPTAGDTQYF. The CDR3 nucleotides read TGTGCCAGCAGCTTACCCACGGCGGGGGATACGCAGTATTTT.

CDR3 protein: CASSLNRVHQPQHF. As DNA, the CDR3 is TGTGCCAGCAGTCTAAACAGGGTCCATCAGCCCCAGCATTTT. The chain employs TRBV27 and TRBJ1-5; D perhaps matches TRBD1 (6 bases). The germline V and J ends were trimmed by 5 bases and 5 bases, with 13 bases remaining between them. CDR1 and CDR2 from the germline V gene are MNHEY and SMNVEV (reference sequence). The CDR3 has 14 residues.

The rearrangement links TRBV9 to TRBJ2-1; unclear D gene. CDR3 length equals 15 residues. Germline V gene data show CDR1 as SGDLS and CDR2 as YYNGEE. V lost 0 bases to trimming and J lost 0 bases, with 7 bases between them. The CDR3 DNA follows: TGTGCCAGCAGCGTAGGGCGGTTCTCCTACAATGAGCAGTTCTTC. Protein: CASSVGRFSYNEQFF. The full variable domain, in which reference TRBV9 and TRBJ2-1 provide the parts outside the CDR3, is DSGVTQTPKHLITATGQRVTLRCSPRSGDLSVYWYQQSLDQGLQFLIQYYNGEERAKGNILERFSAQQFPDLHSELNLSSLELGDSALYFCASSVGRFSYNEQFFGPGTRLTVL.

This chain uses TRBV7-9 with TRBJ2-3; D not certain. Germline-derived CDR1 and CDR2 are SEHNR and FQNEAQ (reference sequence). The length of the CDR3 is 14 residues. V was trimmed by 4 bases and J by 3 bases, leaving 11 bases between them. This CDR3 reads CASSSSRATDTQYF. CDR3 coding DNA: TGTGCCAGCAGCTCGTCCCGCGCGACAGATACGCAGTATTTT.

The chain uses TRBV27 and TRBJ2-1; 10 nucleotides line up with TRBD2. Losses at the gene ends were 4 bases for V and 5 bases for J; bases not matched to a gene: 11. The CDR3 is 17 amino acids. In germline, CDR1 is MNHEY, CDR2 SMNVEV (reference sequence). The CDR3: CASSSLWGTSVDNEQFF. In DNA, the CDR3 is TGTGCCAGCAGTTCCTTGTGGGGGACTAGCGTAGACAATGAGCAGTTCTTC.

The rearrangement uses TRBV11-2 and TRBJ1-5; possibly TRBD1 for D (5 bases). The germline gives CDR1 SGHAT, CDR2 FQNNGV. The CDR3 contains 16 residues. With 1 base removed from V and 3 bases from J, the gap between germline ends came to 13 bases. The CDR3 region has the DNA TGTGCCAGCAGCTTAGCCAGGGAAGGGGTCAATCAGCCCCAGCATTTT. Its protein is CASSLAREGVNQPQHF.

V and J are TRBV25-1 and TRBJ2-1, with 7 bases lining up with TRBD2. V trimming: 3 bases; J trimming: 4 bases; junction bases outside the gene matches: 15. The CDR3 runs 18 residues. Germline CDR1 and CDR2: MGHDK and SYGVNS. The CDR3 here is CASSDLSPIAGWYNEQFF. The DNA for the CDR3 is TGTGCCAGCAGTGACCTCTCCCCAATAGCGGGCTGGTACAATGAGCAGTTCTTC.

The chain couples TRBV2 to TRBJ2-1; 8 nucleotides line up with TRBD1. V lost 7 bases, J lost 8 bases, and 13 bases stayed unmatched. This CDR3 is built from 15 residues. The germline V gene encodes CDR1 SNHLY and CDR2 FYNNEI. The CDR3 nucleotides are TGTGCCAGCAAAAGGCGAACAGGGGGGAGACATGAGCAGTTCTTC. Translated, it gives CASKRRTGGRHEQFF.